The next 32 T cell receptor beta chains were all read from a single sample in a study of CD8+ T cells in alopecia areata (dated by TCRdb to the late 2010s). The library was prepared using the immunoSEQ multiplex PCR assay. For TCR sequencing, RNA was extracted from every sample and reverse transcribed into cDNA to serve as template. TCRdb's version of the immuneACCESS table is confined to in-frame rearrangements and falls short of the full clone set. An unresolved V gene accounts for under half of the shortfall where checked; the remainder is of unknown origin. A total of about 200,000 clones appear in this sample, over 60% of them only once. The ten most abundant clones make up more than 3.5% of the sample. In light of the paper, this sample's time point label describes: 4 weeks on oral tofacitinib. The treatment or condition label corresponds to: oral pan-JAK inhibitor, 5-10 mg twice daily. This material consisted of CD4+ T cells sorted from blood, taken at week 4, from a patient treated with tofacitinib. All receptors come from a human donor with alopecia areata.

This chain joins TRBV30 and TRBJ1-3; maybe TRBD1 (5 bases). The CDR3 extends over 14 amino acids. Germline V gene lookup returns CDR1 GTSNPN and CDR2 SVGIG (reference sequence). The V end was cut by 1 base, the J end by 0 bases, with 7 bases between. The CDR3 DNA sequence: TGTGCCTGGAGTGCCGGGACCTCTGGAAACACCATATATTTT. It is translated as CAWSAGTSGNTIYF.

This clone was seen a handful of times. The chain links TRBV27 to TRBJ1-1; D remains ambiguous. The CDR3 length is 14 residues. CDR1 is MNHEY and CDR2 is SMNVEV in the germline V gene (reference sequence). V was shortened by 3 bases and J by 1 base, with 9 bases between the two germline ends. The DNA of the CDR3 is TGTGCCAGCAGTTTTCGGGCCCGGAACACTGAAGCTTTCTTT. Its protein product is CASSFRARNTEAFF.

The J gene is TRBJ1-4, the V gene TRBV29-1, with D perhaps TRBD1 (5 bases). Trimming pared 4 bases from V and 8 bases from J, leaving 17 bases between. This CDR3 comprises 14 residues. CDR1 SQVTM and CDR2 ANQGSEA come from the germline V gene. The CDR3 here is CSVGEGPRGEKLFF. In DNA, the CDR3 is TGCAGCGTTGGGGAGGGGCCAAGGGGAGAAAAACTGTTTTTT.

This rearrangement joins TRBV7-9 to TRBJ2-7; TRBD1 matches at 9 bases. V was clipped by 4 bases and J by 3 bases; unmatched bases: 13. Germline V lookup: CDR1 SEHNR, CDR2 FQNEAQ (reference sequence). The CDR3 runs 17 residues. The CDR3, as DNA: TGTGCCAGCAGCTGGGACAGGGCCATAAAGGGGTACTACGAGCAGTACTTC. Its protein is CASSWDRAIKGYYEQYF. Looking up the rest from reference TRBV7-9 and TRBJ2-7 gives the full variable domain: DTGVSQNPRHKITKRGQNVTFRCDPISEHNRLYWYRQTLGQGPEFLTYFQNEAQLEKSRLLSDRFSAERPKGSFSTLEIQRTEQGDSAMYLCASSWDRAIKGYYEQYFGPGTRLTVT.

This clone was observed a few times. Other DNA sequences of this sample code for an identical CDR3. The chain uses TRBV5-1 and TRBJ2-7; no clear D gene. The V gene's germline CDR1 is SGHRS and CDR2 YFSETQ. Trimming removed 5 bases from V and 2 bases from J, with 8 bases in between. CDR3 length equals 12 residues. CDR3 coding DNA: TGCGCCAGCAGTCTCGATACCTACGAGCAGTACTTC. This sequence encodes CASSLDTYEQYF.

The gene calls are TRBV15 and TRBJ2-3; TRBD1 matches at 8 bases. J was trimmed by 6 bases and V by 3 bases; bases with no gene match: 5. CDR3 length: 14 amino acids. CDR1 is LNHNV and CDR2 is YYDKDF in the germline V gene (reference sequence). The CDR3 loop reads CATSRDRAMDTQYF. The CDR3 region has the DNA TGTGCCACCAGCAGGGACAGGGCGATGGATACGCAGTATTTT.

The CDR3 sequence is CASSSSLKRVFGYTF. In nucleotides, the CDR3 is TGTGCCAGCAGCTCCAGTTTGAAAAGGGTGTTTGGCTACACCTTC. The chain carries TRBV9 and TRBJ1-2; D gene ambiguous. CDR1 is SGDLS and CDR2 is YYNGEE in the germline V gene. V lost 4 bases to trimming and J lost 7 bases, with 20 bases between them. The CDR3 has 15 residues.

This chain connects TRBV23-1 to TRBJ1-2; possible D gene TRBD1, 6 bases. TRBV23-1 counts as an open reading frame of uncertain function. The ends were cut back, 4 bases at V and 5 bases at J, with 8 bases in the middle. The CDR3 is made up of 12 amino acids. The CDR3 sequence is CASSPGTYGYTF. CDR3 in DNA: TGCGCCAGCAGTCCCGGGACATATGGCTACACCTTC.

Here the CDR3 DNA reads TGCAGCGCGTTATACAGGGGCGCCTATGGCTACACCTTC. It is translated as CSALYRGAYGYTF. The chain recombines TRBV29-1 with TRBJ1-2, with 7 bases that match TRBD1. CDR3 length: 13 residues. The germline gives CDR1 SQVTM, CDR2 ANQGSEA. Trimming at V came to 7 bases and at J to 4 bases, leaving 9 bases not matched to a gene.

The chain employs TRBV2 and TRBJ2-5; the D is unclear. With 0 bases removed from V and 7 bases from J, the gap between germline ends came to 15 bases. This CDR3 is built from 15 residues. CDR1 and CDR2 (germline): SNHLY, FYNNEI. The CDR3: CASSEAVHRSGTQYF. In DNA form, the CDR3 reads TGTGCCAGCAGTGAAGCGGTCCACCGGTCGGGGACCCAGTACTTC.

This rearrangement joins TRBV30 to TRBJ2-7; perhaps TRBD1 as D (5 bases). Trimming removed 2 bases at V and 3 bases at J, with 11 bases between. Germline assignment: CDR1 GTSNPN and CDR2 SVGIG (reference sequence). The CDR3 has 13 residues. DNA of the CDR3: TGTGCCTGGAGTCCAGGGCAGGGCTACGAGCAGTACTTC. Its protein product is CAWSPGQGYEQYF. The complete variable domain, with remaining parts taken from reference TRBV30 and TRBJ2-7, reads SQTIHQWPATLVQPVGSPLSLECTVEGTSNPNLYWYRQAAGRGLQLLFYSVGIGQISSEVPQNLSASRPQDRQFILSSKKLLLSDSGFYLCAWSPGQGYEQYFGPGTRLTVT.

This clone was observed a handful of times. The chain is built from TRBV7-9 and TRBJ2-5; TRBD1 agrees at 9 bases. V trimming: 5 bases; J trimming: 4 bases; junction bases outside the gene matches: 11. Looked up from germline, CDR1 is SEHNR and CDR2 is FQNEAQ (reference sequence). The CDR3 runs 16 residues. CDR3: CASSPPGTGFRETQYF. DNA for the CDR3: TGTGCCAGCAGCCCCCCCGGGACAGGGTTCAGAGAGACCCAGTACTTC.

The CDR3 spells CASSPSSSLPQFF. DNA for the CDR3: TGCGCCAGCAGCCCGTCTTCTAGCCTCCCACAGTTCTTC. The gene calls are TRBV4-3 and TRBJ2-1; perhaps TRBD2 as D (5 bases). Germline values: CDR1 LGHNA, CDR2 YSLEER. The V end lost 4 bases, the J end lost 13 bases, and 17 bases lay between the germline ends. The CDR3 is made up of 13 amino acids.

The chain uses TRBV18 and TRBJ1-5, with a tentative D call TRBD1 (6 bases). CDR1 KGHSH and CDR2 LQKENI come from the germline V gene. The CDR3 is 13 residues long. Trimming left V 6 bases short and J 6 bases short, with 12 bases between. CDR3 protein: CASSPEGVQPQHF. The DNA of the CDR3 is TGTGCCAGCTCGCCGGAGGGGGTTCAGCCCCAGCATTTT.

The V call is TRBV29-1, the J call TRBJ2-7, with D tentatively TRBD1 (6 bases). The CDR3 sequence is 13 residues long. V was shortened by 7 bases and J by 3 bases, with 16 bases between the two germline ends. The germline gives CDR1 SQVTM, CDR2 ANQGSEA. The chain's CDR3 is CSGNGQRNYEQYF. In DNA form, the CDR3 reads TGCAGCGGGAATGGACAGAGAAACTACGAGCAGTACTTC.

J is TRBJ1-2 and V is TRBV5-6, with 9 positions matching TRBD1. The germline V gene has CDR1 SGHDT and CDR2 YYEEEE. V gave up 3 bases and J gave up 5 bases; unmatched junction bases: 5. The CDR3 is 14 residues long. CDR3 nucleotide sequence: TGTGCCAGCAGCTGGGGGACAGGGCGATATGGCTACACCTTC. Protein product: CASSWGTGRYGYTF. The full variable domain, its missing parts supplied by reference TRBV5-6 and TRBJ1-2, is DAGVTQSPTHLIKTRGQQVTLRCSPKSGHDTVSWYQQALGQGPQFIFQYYEEEERQRGNFPDRFSGHQFPNYSSELNVNALLLGDSALYLCASSWGTGRYGYTFGSGTRLTVV.

Concerning this clone: This same CDR3 is encoded by further DNA sequences in the sample. V usage is TRBV30 and J usage is TRBJ1-2, with 7 bases that match TRBD1. V was pared by 4 bases and J by 8 bases, with 10 bases of the junction left unmatched. CDR3 length equals 13 residues. Germline loops: CDR1 GTSNPN, CDR2 SVGIG (reference sequence). In DNA, the CDR3 is TGTGCCTGGACTCCCGGACAGGTGGGAGGCTACACCTTC. Translating it yields CAWTPGQVGGYTF.

The chain links TRBV5-4 to TRBJ2-5; D uncertain. The V end was cut by 3 bases, the J end by 5 bases, with 8 bases between. The CDR3 runs to 12 residues. Germline CDR1 SGHNT, CDR2 YYREEE (reference sequence). CDR3 protein: CASSSGGETQYF. The CDR3 coding sequence is TGTGCCAGCAGCTCAGGTGGGGAGACCCAGTACTTC. The entire variable domain, with the rest obtained from reference TRBV5-4 and TRBJ2-5, is as follows: ETGVTQSPTHLIKTRGQQVTLRCSSQSGHNTVSWYQQALGQGPQFIFQYYREEENGRGNFPPRFSGLQFPNYSSELNVNALELDDSALYLCASSSGGETQYFGPGTRLLVL.

V is TRBV29-1 and J is TRBJ2-7, with TRBD1 identical over 7 bases. This CDR3 has 14 residues. Looked up from germline, CDR1 is SQVTM and CDR2 is ANQGSEA. The junction had 7 bases not matched to a gene; V was cut back by 5 bases and J by 0 bases. The chain's CDR3 is CSVSDRLSSYEQYF. CDR3 DNA sequence: TGCAGCGTTTCGGACAGGTTGAGCTCCTACGAGCAGTACTTC.

This sequence joins TRBV7-9 and TRBJ2-3, with a weak D call TRBD1 (5 bases). The CDR3 consists of 16 residues. The germline V gene encodes CDR1 SEHNR and CDR2 FQNEAQ (reference sequence). The germline V and J ends were trimmed by 5 bases and 0 bases, with 15 bases remaining between them. The CDR3 nucleotides read TGTGCCAGCAGCCGTCCCCGTGACAGAAGCACAGATACGCAGTATTTT. Amino acids: CASSRPRDRSTDTQYF.

The genes are TRBV5-4 and TRBJ1-1; the D is unclear. Germline lookup yields CDR1 SGHNT and CDR2 YYREEE (reference sequence). The CDR3 length is 17 residues. V lost 4 bases to trimming and J lost 3 bases, with 22 bases between them. CDR3 DNA sequence: TGTGCCAGCAGCCACCGGGCCCCACTCGGCAGGTACACTGAAGCTTTCTTT. Amino acids: CASSHRAPLGRYTEAFF.

This clone was counted between two and nine times. CDR3 coding DNA: TGTGCCAGCAGTGGTGGGACTAGCGGGGAGACCCAGTACTTC. Translated: CASSGGTSGETQYF. The rearrangement links TRBV25-1 to TRBJ2-5, with 12 positions matching TRBD2. J lost 5 bases, V lost 4 bases, and 2 bases had no gene match. The CDR3 length is 14 residues. The germline CDR1 and CDR2 sequences are MGHDK and SYGVNS.

This clone has a handful of counts. This chain joins TRBV7-2 and TRBJ2-7; 12 bases match TRBD1. CDR1 and CDR2 from the germline V gene are SGHTA and FQGNSA. The CDR3 is 15 amino acids. The V and J ends lost 5 bases and 6 bases, in that order; junction bases with no gene match: 8. CDR3 DNA sequence: TGTGCCAGCAGCACCTCCGGGACAGGGGGCATCGAGCAGTACTTC. Amino acids: CASSTSGTGGIEQYF.

The chain couples TRBV7-6 to TRBJ2-5; D uncertain. The CDR3 sequence is 14 residues long. Germline V lookup: CDR1 SGHVS, CDR2 FNYEAQ. V was clipped by 5 bases and J by 5 bases, with 15 bases between them. This chain's CDR3 is CASSLGPLVETQYF. The CDR3 coding sequence is TGTGCCAGCAGCCTCGGACCTCTAGTTGAGACCCAGTACTTC.

About this clone itself: Other nucleotide sequences from this sample produce the same CDR3. The rearrangement joins TRBV5-6 to TRBJ2-5; D ambiguous. This CDR3 has 12 residues. V was clipped by 1 base and J by 5 bases, with 6 bases between them. Germline V CDR1 and CDR2: SGHDT, YYEEEE. The CDR3 bases are TGTGCCAGCAGCTTGCCGGGTGAGACCCAGTACTTC. This sequence encodes CASSLPGETQYF. The full variable domain, completed using reference TRBV5-6 and TRBJ2-5, is DAGVTQSPTHLIKTRGQQVTLRCSPKSGHDTVSWYQQALGQGPQFIFQYYEEEERQRGNFPDRFSGHQFPNYSSELNVNALLLGDSALYLCASSLPGETQYFGPGTRLLVL.

This clone came up a few times. This chain uses TRBV27 with TRBJ1-6, with 12 bases identical to TRBD1. V shed 5 bases and J 7 bases; nucleotides not matched to a gene: 12. Germline CDR1 is MNHEY and CDR2 is SMNVEV (reference sequence). There are 18 residues in the CDR3. The CDR3 region has the DNA TGTGCCAGCAGTCGGAAGACCGGGACAGGGGGCAAAAATTCACCCCTCCACTTT. The encoded protein is CASSRKTGTGGKNSPLHF.

This clone occurred a few times. V and J are TRBV29-1 and TRBJ2-3, with D tentatively TRBD1 (6 bases). The CDR3 covers 15 residues. In germline, CDR1 is SQVTM, CDR2 ANQGSEA. The V end lost 4 bases, the J end lost 0 bases, and 14 bases lay between the germline ends. The CDR3, as DNA: TGCAGCGTTGCAGGCAGGACAGAGAGCACAGATACGCAGTATTTT. Its protein product is CSVAGRTESTDTQYF.

The chain is built from TRBV30 and TRBJ1-6; D may be TRBD1 (6 bases). Looked up from germline, CDR1 is GTSNPN and CDR2 is SVGIG (reference sequence). V lost 7 bases and J 5 bases, leaving 12 bases between the germline ends. The length of the CDR3 is 13 residues. The CDR3 region has the DNA TGTGCCTCGAGCCGACAGGATAATTCACCCCTCCACTTT. It yields the protein CASSRQDNSPLHF.

This chain links TRBV6-5 with TRBJ2-7; D gene unclear. Germline V CDR1 and CDR2: MNHEY, SVGAGI. There are 11 residues in the CDR3. V lost 4 bases and J lost 6, with 7 bases in between. CDR3 sequence: CASSSFSEQYF. DNA of the CDR3: TGTGCCAGCAGTTCCTTCAGCGAGCAGTACTTC.

This rearrangement joins TRBV7-2 to TRBJ1-5; D perhaps matches TRBD1 (6 bases). Germline loops: CDR1 SGHTA, CDR2 FQGNSA. This CDR3 spans 15 amino acids. The ends were cut back, 5 bases at V and 3 bases at J, with 14 bases in the middle. The CDR3 loop is CASSPPRGHNQPQHF. The DNA of the CDR3 is TGTGCCAGCAGCCCACCCCGGGGGCACAATCAGCCCCAGCATTTT.

The J gene is TRBJ1-5, the V gene TRBV30; the match to TRBD1 covers 7 bases. CDR1 GTSNPN and CDR2 SVGIG come from the germline V gene (reference sequence). This CDR3 contains 16 residues. V shed 4 bases and J 2 bases; nucleotides not matched to a gene: 11. CDR3 sequence reads: CAWTPRGLLGNQPQHF. CDR3 DNA sequence: TGTGCCTGGACCCCAAGGGGGCTGCTGGGCAATCAGCCCCAGCATTTT.

This clone was detected once. V is TRBV15 and J is TRBJ1-1; the D gene is possibly TRBD1 (5 bases). The V end was cut by 1 base, the J end by 7 bases, with 16 bases between. This CDR3 region has 15 residues. CDR1 is LNHNV, CDR2 YYDKDF, per germline (reference sequence). CDR3 region: CATSRAGAGRVEAFF. DNA of the CDR3: TGTGCCACCAGCAGAGCCGGGGCCGGCCGGGTTGAAGCTTTCTTT.